This entry features one T cell receptor (beta chain) sequence. What it binds is unknown. The data are from a study of cytomegalovirus exposure and HLA in healthy donors. Study-wide points: Solely CMV serostatus was available to characterize immune exposure. Specificity of three CMV-associated chains for CMV antigens was verified in vitro.

CDR3 length: 14 amino acids. Germline CDR1 and CDR2: SGHTA and FQGNSA. The J segment lost 3 bases and the V segment lost 5 bases, leaving 3 bases of the junction unmatched. The PCR made use of 60 Vbeta and 13 Jbeta primers. Libraries were prepared by immunoSEQ multiplex PCR; TCRdb keeps only in-frame clonotypes and omits some of them. Among 150,000 to 200,000 clones, roughly 9.5% were seen once, and the ten largest hold approximately 1.4%. This chain links TRBV7-2 with TRBJ1-5; 8 positions match TRBD1. Sequencing was performed on PBMCs. The TCR originated in a young woman in good health and CMV-seropositive. CDR3 sequence: CASSGTGNNQPQHF. The CDR3 nucleotides read TGTGCCAGCAGCGGGACAGGCAACAATCAGCCCCAGCATTTT.